Following are 14 T cell receptor beta chains from one sample sequenced in a study of T cells after yellow fever vaccination. TCRdb recomputed calls from the 5' RACE reads with MiXCR, one row per CDR3 protein. The sample lists 300,000 to 400,000 distinct CDR3 sequences, about 9.5% occurring once. The sample in question was PBMCs, obtained on the day of the first yellow fever vaccination. The source of these receptors is a man aged 18-30 years who received the YFV17D yellow fever vaccine.

This clonotype was picked up a small number of times. This chain uses TRBV20-1 with TRBJ2-7; a possible D gene is TRBD2 (5 bases). Trimming left V 3 bases short and J 4 bases short, with 13 bases between. Germline assignment: CDR1 DFQATT and CDR2 SNEGSKA (reference sequence). The CDR3 totals 13 residues. The CDR3 coding sequence is TGCAGTGCTAGTAGACTAAGAGAATACGAGCAGTACTTC. Residues: CSASRLREYEQYF.

This clonotype was counted only a few times. The rearrangement uses TRBV7-3 and TRBJ2-1; D may be TRBD1 or TRBD2 (5 bases each). Trimming removed 5 bases from V and 7 bases from J, with 18 bases in between. Germline CDR1 reads SGHTA; CDR2 reads FQGTGA. The CDR3 is 15 residues long. The CDR3 region has the DNA TGTGCCAGCAGCCCGCGGCGTTCGGGGCAGAATGAGCAGTTCTTC. Translation gives CASSPRRSGQNEQFF.

In DNA, the CDR3 is TGCAGTGCTACCTCAGCCGATAGCAATCAGCCCCAGCATTTT. This sequence encodes CSATSADSNQPQHF. The chain links TRBV20-1 to TRBJ1-5, with D hard to call. The CDR3 is 14 residues long. Germline assignment: CDR1 DFQATT and CDR2 SNEGSKA (reference sequence). V lost 4 bases to trimming and J lost 0 bases, with 10 bases between them.

Concerning this clonotype: As the CDR3 is not closed by the conserved phenylalanine or tryptophan, this likely results from a read error. The chain couples TRBV10-3 to TRBJ1-5; 12 bases are shared with TRBD1. In germline, CDR1 is ENHRY, CDR2 SYGVKD. V lost 3 bases to trimming and J lost 5 bases; unmatched junction nucleotides: 8. The CDR3 length is 17 residues. CDR3 bases: TGTGCCATCAGTGATGTCTTGGGACAGGGGGCTCATCAGCCCCAGCATTCT. This codes for CAISDVLGQGAHQPQHS.

This clonotype showed up just a few times. The gene calls are TRBV20-1 and TRBJ2-1; TRBD2 is a possible D gene (5 bases). Germline assignment: CDR1 DFQATT and CDR2 SNEGSKA (reference sequence). There are 13 residues in the CDR3. The germline V and J ends were trimmed by 5 bases and 8 bases, with 16 bases remaining between them. CDR3 in DNA: TGCAGTGCTCCCCCCGGAGGCCTGGATGAGCAGTTCTTC. This sequence encodes CSAPPGGLDEQFF.

In nucleotides, the CDR3 is TGTGCCAGCAGATCGACGCTCCCGGCGGACACCATATATTTT. Amino acids: CASRSTLPADTIYF. The chain is built from TRBV12-3 or TRBV12-4 and TRBJ1-3; D ambiguous. The CDR3 is 14 residues long. Trimming took off 6 bases at V and 8 bases at J, with 17 bases between the two ends.

This clonotype was counted a few times. The chain carries TRBV10-3 and TRBJ2-6; D might be TRBD1 (6 bases). The V and J ends lost 9 bases and 0 bases respectively, with 18 bases between them. CDR1 is ENHRY, CDR2 SYGVKD, per germline. The CDR3 consists of 17 residues. In nucleotides, the CDR3 is TGTGCCATAATGGCAACCCAGGGGCGCTCTGGGGCCAACGTCCTGACTTTC. Its protein is CAIMATQGRSGANVLTF.

This clonotype was observed a few times. The rearrangement joins TRBV7-2 to TRBJ2-7; 7 nucleotides agree with TRBD2. Germline V gives CDR1 SGHTA, CDR2 FQGNSA. V gave up 1 base and J gave up 6 bases; unmatched junction bases: 6. The CDR3 runs 14 residues. CDR3 in DNA: TGTGCCAGCAGCTTAGAGCCGGGGGGTCCCGAGCAGTACTTC. Protein sequence: CASSLEPGGPEQYF.

The chain is built from TRBV6-1 and TRBJ2-5, with TRBD1 matching over 7 bases. The CDR3 sequence is 12 residues long. Per germline, CDR1 MNHNS and CDR2 SASEGT. The junction had 6 bases not matched to a gene; V was cut back by 8 bases and J by 6 bases. The DNA for the CDR3 is TGTGCCAGCCAGGACAGGTGGAAGACCCAGTACTTC. It codes for CASQDRWKTQYF.

This chain links TRBV5-1 with TRBJ1-1; D is unclear. This CDR3 is built from 15 residues. Trimming cost V 1 base and J 1 base, with 11 bases left between them. The germline V gene encodes CDR1 SGHRS and CDR2 YFSETQ. CDR3 DNA: TGCGCCAGCAGCTTGCTACGGGTGTCGAACACTGAAGCTTTCTTT. Protein product: CASSLLRVSNTEAFF.

V and J are TRBV19 and TRBJ1-2; D unclear. Germline CDR1 and CDR2: LNHDA and SQIVND (reference sequence). V lost 6 bases, J lost 2 bases, and 13 bases lay in between. This CDR3 has 14 amino acids. CDR3: CASRPLQVNYGYTF. CDR3 DNA: TGTGCCAGTAGACCCCTTCAGGTGAACTATGGCTACACCTTC.

This clonotype showed up many times. This rearrangement joins TRBV4-1 to TRBJ1-6, with 7 bases aligning to TRBD1. The trim removed 3 bases at V and 4 bases at J, leaving 3 bases unmatched. The CDR3 consists of 15 residues. CDR1 and CDR2 (germline): MGHRA, YSYEKL. The CDR3 spells CASSQGQSYNSPLHF. CDR3 DNA sequence: TGCGCCAGCAGCCAGGGACAGAGTTATAATTCACCCCTCCACTTT.

As to this clonotype: This may stem from a read error, because a much larger clone lies one nucleotide away. The chain employs TRBV4-2 and TRBJ2-3; 10 bases are a match to TRBD2. The CDR3 has 20 residues. CDR1 is LGHNA, CDR2 YNFKEQ, per germline. The CDR3 loop reads CPSSQELAGRLSSSTDTQYF. CDR3 coding DNA: TGTCCCAGCAGCCAAGAACTAGCGGGGAGGCTATCCTCTAGCACAGATACGCAGTATTTT.

The V gene is TRBV10-3, the J gene TRBJ1-1; a weak D match, TRBD1 (6 bases). The CDR3 sequence is 13 residues long. Trimming left V 11 bases short and J 0 bases short, with 13 bases between. Per the germline V gene, CDR1 is ENHRY and CDR2 is SYGVKD. The CDR3 sequence is CAGGDRLNTEAFF. DNA of the CDR3: TGTGCCGGGGGAGACAGGCTGAACACTGAAGCTTTCTTT.